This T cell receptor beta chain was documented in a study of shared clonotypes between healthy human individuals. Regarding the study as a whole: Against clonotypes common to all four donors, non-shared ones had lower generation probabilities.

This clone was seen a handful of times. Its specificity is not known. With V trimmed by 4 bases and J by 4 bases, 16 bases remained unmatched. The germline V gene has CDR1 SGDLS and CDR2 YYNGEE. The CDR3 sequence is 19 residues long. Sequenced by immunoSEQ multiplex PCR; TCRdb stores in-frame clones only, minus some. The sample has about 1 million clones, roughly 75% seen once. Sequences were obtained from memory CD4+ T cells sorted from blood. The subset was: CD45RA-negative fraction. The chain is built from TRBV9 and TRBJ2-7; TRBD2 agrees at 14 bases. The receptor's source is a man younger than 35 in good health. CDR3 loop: CASSPGLAGGGLGRYEQYF. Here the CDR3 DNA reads TGTGCCAGCAGCCCCGGACTAGCGGGAGGTGGTCTGGGTAGATACGAGCAGTACTTC.